These T cell receptor beta chains were read from a single sample in a study of PD-L1 blockade in urothelial cancer. Sequenced by immunoSEQ multiplex PCR; TCRdb stores in-frame clones only, minus some. The sample holds some 80,000 clones, around four fifths seen once. The source material was PBMCs, sampled around atezolizumab (anti-PD-L1) treatment. The origin of the receptors is a middle-aged man with urothelial cancer. Both conserved end residues are part of each CDR3. A D gene is named only where the DNA matches it firmly. Size tells how often a clone was seen (once, few, many) or the class of an expanded clone, and some rows leave it out.

>-|-|TRBV9|TRBJ2-7
CASSPLGLGGYGSEQYF
TGTGCCAGCAGCCCCCTAGGACTAGGGGGATATGGTAGCGAGCAGTACTTC
>-|TRBD2|TRBV5-1|TRBJ2-1
CASSTRTSGVSSYNEQFF
TGCGCCAGCAGCACCCGGACTAGCGGGGTGAGCTCCTACAATGAGCAGTTCTTC
>-|TRBD2|TRBV9|TRBJ2-7
CASSQRGGRNYEQYF
TGTGCCAGCAGCCAGCGGGGCGGGAGAAATTACGAGCAGTACTTC
>-|-|TRBV4-3|TRBJ1-2
CASSQGAGFLYGYTF
TGCGCCAGCAGCCAAGGGGCGGGGTTCCTCTATGGCTACACCTTC
>once|TRBD1|TRBV28|TRBJ1-4
CASSMIDRVGGRLFF
TGTGCCAGCAGTATGATAGACAGGGTCGGGGGAAGACTGTTTTTT
>few|TRBD2|TRBV29-1|TRBJ2-5
CSAHAMTSGRSRWEETQYF
TGCAGCGCCCACGCAATGACTAGCGGGAGATCTAGATGGGAAGAGACCCAGTACTTC
>-|-|TRBV5-5|TRBJ1-1
CASSLSTNTEAFF
TGTGCCAGCAGCTTGAGCACCAACACTGAAGCTTTCTTT
>-|-|TRBV28|TRBJ1-3
CASCLLGSGNTIYF
TGTGCCAGCTGCCTTCTAGGATCTGGAAACACCATATATTTT
>-|TRBD1|TRBV5-1|TRBJ2-7
CASTRDAGTGVYEQYF
TGCGCCAGCACCCGGGACGCCGGGACAGGAGTCTACGAGCAGTACTTC
>once|-|TRBV10-2|TRBJ2-7
CASRVVGGTYEQYF
TGCGCCAGCAGGGTAGTCGGCGGGACCTACGAGCAGTACTTC
>few|-|TRBV5-4|TRBJ1-2
CASSPGGGGANYGYTF
TGTGCCAGCAGCCCCGGAGGGGGGGGAGCTAACTATGGCTACACCTTC
>-|-|TRBV4-1|TRBJ1-2
CASSQDPRRANYGYTF
TGCGCCAGCAGCCAAGACCCCCGCAGGGCTAACTATGGCTACACCTTC
>-|-|TRBV5-1|TRBJ2-6
CASNSGPSGANVLTF
TGCGCCAGCAACTCAGGGCCCTCTGGGGCCAACGTCCTGACTTTC
>-|-|TRBV15|TRBJ1-5
CATSRDLTGFGQPQHF
TGTGCCACCAGCAGAGATCTAACAGGGTTCGGCCAGCCCCAGCATTTT
>-|TRBD2|TRBV5-1|TRBJ2-7
CASSGTRSHEQYF
TGCGCCAGCTCCGGGACTAGAAGCCACGAGCAGTACTTC
>-|TRBD1|TRBV7-7|TRBJ1-4
CASSPGTGGEKLFF
TGTGCTAGCAGCCCCGGGACAGGGGGCGAAAAACTGTTTTTT
>-|-|TRBV28|TRBJ2-1
CASSLGQNNEQFF
TGTGCCAGCAGTTTAGGACAGAACAATGAGCAGTTCTTC
>-|-|TRBV28|TRBJ2-6
CASSLAPLVGANVLTF
TGTGCCAGCAGTTTAGCCCCTTTAGTCGGGGCCAACGTCCTGACTTTC
>-|TRBD1|TRBV28|TRBJ2-1
CASRILGTGYEQFF
TGTGCCAGCAGGATTCTAGGGACAGGGTACGAGCAGTTCTTC
>-|TRBD1|TRBV19|TRBJ2-5
CASSKNVTGVGETQYF
TGTGCCAGTAGTAAAAACGTGACAGGGGTTGGCGAGACCCAGTACTTC
>-|TRBD2|TRBV5-1|TRBJ2-3
CASNREGDRYF
TGCGCCAGCAATCGGGAGGGGGATCGGTATTTT
>-|-|TRBV11-1|TRBJ2-7
CASSPILYEQYF
TGTGCCAGCAGCCCGATACTCTACGAGCAGTACTTC
>once|-|TRBV2|TRBJ2-4
CASSESPGQLDF
TGTGCCAGCAGTGAGAGCCCCGGACAATTAGACTTC
>-|-|TRBV9|TRBJ2-5
CASSVALLETQYF
TGTGCCAGCAGCGTAGCTCTTTTGGAGACCCAGTACTTC
>-|TRBD2|TRBV5-1|TRBJ2-7
CASAPGRGSNYEQYF
TGCGCCAGCGCTCCAGGGAGGGGATCCAACTACGAGCAGTACTTC
>-|-|TRBV28|TRBJ2-5
CASSLGHRQETQYF
TGTGCCAGCAGTTTGGGACACAGACAAGAGACCCAGTACTTC
>once|-|TRBV14|TRBJ1-3
CASSHLRLLSGNTIYF
TGTGCCAGCAGCCATCTACGACTGCTCTCTGGAAACACCATATATTTT
>few|TRBD2|TRBV5-8|TRBJ2-7
CASSLESSGTYEQYF
TGTGCCAGCAGCTTGGAGTCTAGCGGAACCTACGAGCAGTACTTC
>-|TRBD2|TRBV18|TRBJ2-1
CASSPFGLAGAYNEQFF
TGTGCCAGCTCACCCTTCGGACTAGCGGGAGCCTACAATGAGCAGTTCTTC
>-|TRBD2|TRBV7-8|TRBJ2-7
CASSSLAVSSYEQYF
TGTGCCAGCAGCTCACTAGCGGTATCGTCCTACGAGCAGTACTTC
>-|TRBD1|TRBV29-1|TRBJ1-1
CSGSGQGFTEAFF
TGCAGCGGTTCGGGACAGGGGTTCACTGAAGCTTTCTTT
>-|-|TRBV5-4|TRBJ2-7
CASSSPTGTREQYF
TGTGCCAGCAGCTCCCCTACAGGGACAAGAGAGCAGTACTTC
>-|-|TRBV9|TRBJ2-3
CASSVGGADTQYF
TGTGCCAGCAGCGTTGGGGGCGCGGATACGCAGTATTTT
>-|TRBD1|TRBV29-1|TRBJ2-5
CSVGETGGRQTQYF
TGCAGCGTGGGGGAGACAGGGGGGCGACAGACCCAGTACTTC
>few|TRBD2|TRBV27|TRBJ2-1
CASSSRRGSGNEQFF
TGTGCCAGCAGTTCCCGCCGCGGGAGCGGGAATGAGCAGTTCTTC
>-|-|TRBV28|TRBJ2-1
CASSSLYNEQFF
TGTGCCAGCAGTTCCCTATACAATGAGCAGTTCTTC
>-|TRBD1|TRBV28|TRBJ1-4
CASTLRGTGGEKLFF
TGTGCCAGCACCCTGAGGGGGACAGGGGGAGAAAAACTGTTTTTT
>few|-|TRBV28|TRBJ1-1
CASSPPDTEAFF
TGTGCCAGCAGCCCCCCAGACACTGAAGCTTTCTTT
>-|-|TRBV6-5|TRBJ1-2
CASSYFSVLGYGYTF
TGTGCCAGCAGTTACTTCTCGGTCCTAGGCTATGGCTACACCTTC
>-|TRBD2|TRBV6-5|TRBJ2-7
CAARTSTDEQYF
TGTGCCGCCCGGACTAGCACGGACGAGCAGTACTTC
>-|TRBD1|TRBV6-5|TRBJ1-5
CASSSRQGHQPQHF
TGTGCCAGCAGTTCACGACAGGGTCATCAGCCCCAGCATTTT
>few|TRBD2|TRBV5-4|TRBJ2-5
CASSLGLAQETQYF
TGTGCCAGCAGCTTGGGACTAGCCCAGGAGACCCAGTACTTC
>-|-|TRBV7-9|TRBJ2-7
CASTLQGYEQYF
TGTGCCAGCACCCTACAGGGCTACGAGCAGTACTTC
>-|TRBD2|TRBV11-1|TRBJ2-5
CASSLGTSGRARETQYF
TGTGCCAGCAGCTTAGGGACTAGCGGGAGGGCCCGAGAGACCCAGTACTTC
>-|-|TRBV5-1|TRBJ2-7
CASSLEGATPYEQYF
TGCGCCAGCAGCTTGGAAGGGGCGACACCTTACGAGCAGTACTTC
>few|TRBD1|TRBV27|TRBJ2-7
CASSTQTGGDVGEQYF
TGTGCCAGCAGTACCCAGACAGGGGGCGACGTGGGCGAGCAGTACTTC
>-|-|TRBV9|TRBJ2-2
CASSGRTRTNTGELFF
TGTGCCAGCAGCGGGAGGACTCGTACGAACACCGGGGAGCTGTTTTTT
>few|TRBD2|TRBV19|TRBJ2-7
CASSASRLAGTEQYF
TGTGCCAGTAGTGCGAGTAGACTAGCGGGAACCGAGCAGTACTTC
>once|TRBD1|TRBV6-1|TRBJ1-2
CASSVMTGGSGYTF
TGTGCCAGCAGCGTTATGACAGGGGGCTCTGGCTACACCTTC
>once|-|TRBV6-1|TRBJ1-5
CASRMSGSNQPQHF
TGTGCCAGCAGGATGTCGGGAAGCAATCAGCCCCAGCATTTT
>-|TRBD1|TRBV6-1|TRBJ1-2
CASSEAPRGLHGYTF
TGTGCCAGCAGTGAAGCGCCCAGGGGGCTTCATGGCTACACCTTC
>-|TRBD1|TRBV6-1|TRBJ2-7
CASSPGTGGIGEQYF
TGTGCCAGCAGTCCGGGGACAGGGGGGATCGGCGAGCAGTACTTC
>-|TRBD1|TRBV11-1|TRBJ2-7
CASSQGTGLSYEQYF
TGTGCCAGCAGTCAAGGGACAGGTCTCTCCTACGAGCAGTACTTC
>-|TRBD1|TRBV5-1|TRBJ2-1
CASSLVGQGAGEQFF
TGCGCCAGCAGCTTGGTGGGACAGGGGGCTGGGGAGCAGTTCTTC
>-|TRBD2|TRBV5-1|TRBJ2-1
CASSSPSGRGFDEQFF
TGCGCCAGCAGCTCACCCAGCGGGAGGGGGTTTGATGAGCAGTTCTTC
>-|TRBD2|TRBV4-1|TRBJ2-2
CASSPLAGGGTGELFF
TGCGCCAGCAGCCCCTTAGCGGGAGGAGGGACCGGGGAGCTGTTTTTT
>-|-|TRBV11-2|TRBJ1-2
CASSLVGALGYTF
TGTGCCAGCAGCTTAGTAGGGGCGCTGGGCTACACCTTC
>-|TRBD2|TRBV12-5|TRBJ2-2
CASGLDRRESGELFF
TGTGCTAGTGGTTTGGATCGGCGGGAGTCCGGGGAGCTGTTTTTT
>-|-|TRBV11-1|TRBJ1-2
CASSLDRLEVGYTF
TGTGCCAGCAGCTTAGACCGGCTTGAGGTTGGCTACACCTTC